The following is a T cell receptor beta chain sequence with its context. V lost 7 bases and J 11 bases, leaving 17 bases between the germline ends. The V gene's germline CDR1 is LNHDA and CDR2 SQIVND (reference sequence). This CDR3 is built from 12 residues. The data derive from a study of blood T cell repertoires in COVID-19. Across the whole study: Some COVID-19 samples were acute and others convalescent; all came from the United States, Italy and Spain. The cDNA or gDNA used as material had been derived from T cells, B-cell-depleted T cells, or PBMCs.

Original methodology: Amplification of reference gene primers provided the estimated nucleated cell counts. Profiled with immunoSEQ multiplex PCR; TCRdb holds only in-frame clones, not every one. V, J and clone size are taken as reported in that table, and D and trimming were inferred from the DNA itself. The data hold over 200,000 clones, with roughly 90% observed a single time. This TCR was sampled from a man aged 55 to 69 who had recovered from COVID-19. Sequences were obtained from peripheral blood. The V and J genes are TRBV19 and TRBJ1-1; weak D call: TRBD1 (5 bases). DNA of the CDR3: TGTGCCAGTATCTCGGGGCGGGGATGGGCTTTCTTT. It specifies CASISGRGWAFF.